What follows describes a single TCR beta chain. The data were obtained in a study of blood T cell repertoires in COVID-19. Overall study context: The analysed material was cDNA or gDNA that came from T cells, B-cell-depleted T cells, or PBMCs.

Original methodology: It was from reference gene primer amplification that nucleated cell counts were estimated. The data were produced by immunoSEQ multiplex PCR, yet TCRdb's version contains in-frame clones alone and is incomplete. V, J and clone size are those of that table, while D and trimming were read from the DNA. The profile covers about 270,000 clones, with approximately 80% appearing a single time and 4% to 5% taken by the ten largest. Germline V gives CDR1 LNHDA, CDR2 SQIVND (reference sequence). This CDR3 is 12 amino acids long. The V gene lost 6 bases and the J gene lost 2 bases, with 7 bases spanning the gap.

The V gene is TRBV19, the J gene TRBJ1-1, with D unresolved. This clonotype originated in a woman in her forties or fifties with active or convalescent COVID-19. Sequencing was done on a sample of peripheral blood. The CDR3 here is CASRFSNTEAFF. CDR3 in DNA: TGTGCCAGTAGATTTTCTAACACTGAAGCTTTCTTT.